Listed below are T cell receptor beta chains from one sample, sequenced in a study of T-cell reconstitution after alpha-beta-depleted transplantation in children. TCRdb reanalysed the PCR reads using MiXCR and keeps one entry per CDR3 protein. The repertoire consists of about 78,000 distinct CDR3 sequences, with 14% occurring once and the leading ten covering around a quarter. The material was PBMCs, mostly from graft donor cells, obtained 180 days after TCRalphabeta/CD19-depleted stem cell transplant. These receptor sequences come from a male patient aged 2-9 years who had a stem cell transplant for acute lymphoblastic leukemia, so the T cells may come from the graft donor. CDR3s include the opening cysteine and the closing phenylalanine or tryptophan. The D gene is left open where the match is weak. For some rows the clone size is stated as once, few or many, or as a class when expanded; others skip it.

size | J | V | D | DNA | CDR3
NA | TRBJ2-5 | TRBV15 | NA | TGTGCCACGGGGGAGGGGGGAAAGACCCAGTACTTC | CATGEGGKTQYF
NA | TRBJ2-5 | TRBV7-7 | TRBD2 | TGTGCTAGTAGCCGCCTAGGGCTACTAGCGGGATTCAGGGGAGAGACCCAGTACTTC | CASSRLGLLAGFRGETQYF
few | TRBJ2-7 | TRBV3-1 | NA | TGTGCCAGCAGCCAAACACGGACCTCCTACGAGCAGTACTTC | CASSQTRTSYEQYF
few | TRBJ1-2 | TRBV3-1 | NA | TGTGCCAGCAGCCAAGTCGAGAAGGACTATGGCTACACCTTC | CASSQVEKDYGYTF
few | TRBJ2-5 | TRBV12-3/TRBV12-4 | NA | TGTGCCAGCAGTTTTCGGGGACTCTTCGATGTCGGTGAGACCCAGTACTTC | CASSFRGLFDVGETQYF
many | TRBJ1-5 | TRBV7-2 | NA | TGTGCCAGCAGCTTAGGCAGATCGAATCAGCCCCAGCATTTT | CASSLGRSNQPQHF
few | TRBJ1-2 | TRBV7-2 | NA | TGTGCCAGCAGCTTACGGCTGCAGCCTGGAGGCTACACCTTC | CASSLRLQPGGYTF
NA | TRBJ1-2 | TRBV5-1 | NA | TGCGCCAGCAGGAAGGCCGGGGGCTATGGCTACACCTTC | CASRKAGGYGYTF
once | TRBJ2-7 | TRBV7-2 | NA | TGTGCCAGCAGCTTAGTACCCCAAGGCTACGAGCAGTACTTC | CASSLVPQGYEQYF
NA | TRBJ2-1 | TRBV29-1 | TRBD2 | TGCAGCGCTGTCTATAGCGGGACCGTGGTGTTCTTC | CSAVYSGTVVFF
few | TRBJ1-1 | TRBV25-1 | NA | TGTGCCAGCACCCCAAGGGGGGATACTGAAGCTTTCTTT | CASTPRGDTEAFF
few | TRBJ2-5 | TRBV5-1 | TRBD1 | TGCGCCAGCGTCCGACAGGGGGAGAAAGAGACCCAGTACTTC | CASVRQGEKETQYF
NA | TRBJ2-7 | TRBV6-1 | TRBD1 | TGTGCCAGCAGGGACAGGGGCTCCTACGAGCTGTACTTC | CASRDRGSYELYF
NA | TRBJ2-7 | TRBV20-1 | NA | TGCAGTGCTAGAGATCTGGGCGGGACCTCCTACGAGCAGTACTTC | CSARDLGGTSYEQYF
many | TRBJ1-1 | TRBV12-3/TRBV12-4 | NA | TGTGCCAGCAGTTTCGTGTTTGGGCGGAACACTGAAGCTTTCTTT | CASSFVFGRNTEAFF
many | TRBJ2-1 | TRBV7-9 | TRBD2 | TGTGCCAGCAGCTTCGAGGCGCGGGGGGCGTACAATGAGCAGTTCTTC | CASSFEARGAYNEQFF
NA | TRBJ2-6 | TRBV28 | NA | TGTGCCAGCAGTTTAACGGGAACTGGGGCCAACGTCCTGACTTTC | CASSLTGTGANVLTF
medium-sized | TRBJ2-5 | TRBV5-1 | NA | TGTGCCAGCAGCTTACGAGAGACCCAGTACTTC | CASSLRETQYF
few | TRBJ2-1 | TRBV20-1 | NA | TGCAGTGCTAGTGATCTAGCGCACGTAATTTACAATGAGCAGTTCTTC | CSASDLAHVIYNEQFF
few | TRBJ2-3 | TRBV25-1 | TRBD2 | TGTGCCAGCGGCTCAGCGGGATTCACAGATACGCAGTATTTT | CASGSAGFTDTQYF
NA | TRBJ2-3 | TRBV20-1 | TRBD2 | TGCAGTGCTCAACTAGCGGGGGGGCTGGATACGCAGTATTTT | CSAQLAGGLDTQYF
NA | TRBJ2-5 | TRBV5-4 | NA | TGTGCCAGCAGCTTCCCCGGACAGGGAGGGCAAGAGACCCAGTACTTC | CASSFPGQGGQETQYF
many | TRBJ2-3 | TRBV20-1 | TRBD2 | TGCAGTGCTCGCCGACTAGCGGGCCTCACAGATACGCAGTATTTT | CSARRLAGLTDTQYF
few | TRBJ2-3 | TRBV24-1 | TRBD1 | TGTGCCACCAGTGATTTGGGGGACAGGGGAGGGGCAGATACGCAGTATTTT | CATSDLGDRGGADTQYF
large | TRBJ1-3 | TRBV5-5 | NA | TGTGCCAGCAGCTTGGGGAGGGGCCGCCGGGTTGGTGGAAACACCATATATTTT | CASSLGRGRRVGGNTIYF
NA | TRBJ1-2 | TRBV7-2 | NA | TGTGCCAGCAGCCCTCAGGGATTCTATGGCTACACCTTC | CASSPQGFYGYTF
NA | TRBJ2-1 | TRBV29-1 | NA | TGCAGCGGTGGTACAGGTTTCAATGAGCAGTTCTTC | CSGGTGFNEQFF
NA | TRBJ1-5 | TRBV12-3/TRBV12-4 | NA | TGTGCCAGCAGTTTAGCGGTGATAAGGTCGCCCCAGCATTTT | CASSLAVIRSPQHF
once | TRBJ2-2 | TRBV7-9 | NA | TGTGCCAGCAGCTCACACAAGTCCGGGGAGCTGTTTTTT | CASSSHKSGELFF
NA | TRBJ1-1 | TRBV29-1 | TRBD1 | TGCAGCGTTCTCCCTAGGGGACAGGGAGAAGCTTTCTTT | CSVLPRGQGEAFF
few | TRBJ1-1 | TRBV29-1 | NA | TGCAGCGCCGGGAAGGGCATGAACACTGAAGCTTTCTTT | CSAGKGMNTEAFF
few | TRBJ1-1 | TRBV5-1 | NA | TGCGCCAGCAGCTTGCACTTTACTGGGCGGCGGTCCACTGAAGCTTTCTTT | CASSLHFTGRRSTEAFF
NA | TRBJ2-1 | TRBV20-1 | TRBD2 | TGCAGTGCTAGTGGACTAGCGGAGAATGAGCAGTTCTTC | CSASGLAENEQFF
NA | TRBJ2-2 | TRBV15 | NA | TGTGCCACCAGCTACAGGCAGGAAGGTGGGGAGCTGTTTTTT | CATSYRQEGGELFF
NA | TRBJ2-3 | TRBV20-1 | NA | TGCAGTGCCCGGCCCCTCACAGATACGCAGTATTTT | CSARPLTDTQYF
NA | TRBJ1-2 | TRBV12-5 | NA | TGTGCTAGTGGTTTATCAGGGTTCTATGGCTACACCTTC | CASGLSGFYGYTF
many | TRBJ2-5 | TRBV28 | NA | TGTGCCAGCAGTTTTGCGGGCGAAGGGACCCAGTACTTC | CASSFAGEGTQYF
NA | TRBJ1-4 | TRBV6-1 | NA | TGTGCCAGCAGGGACTTTCGGGCACCCAGGGAAAAACTGTTTTTT | CASRDFRAPREKLFF
many | TRBJ2-5 | TRBV27 | NA | TGTGCCAGCAGTCCAGAGCGTAGGTGGACCCAGTACTTC | CASSPERRWTQYF
few | TRBJ1-2 | TRBV5-6 | TRBD1 | TGTGCCAGCAGACCCGAGGGACAGGGGAACTATGGCTACACCTTC | CASRPEGQGNYGYTF
NA | TRBJ2-4 | TRBV28 | TRBD2 | TGTGCCAGCAGACCGACTAGCGGGGCCAAAAACATTCAGTACTTC | CASRPTSGAKNIQYF
NA | TRBJ2-5 | TRBV5-6 | TRBD2 | TGTGCCAGCAGCTTATCCCCGGGACTAGCGGGCGGAATGCTTTTCAAGACCCAGTACTTC | CASSLSPGLAGGMLFKTQYF
few | TRBJ1-6 | TRBV20-1 | NA | TGCAGTGCCACAGACAGCGCCGGGGGGTCACCCCTCCACTTT | CSATDSAGGSPLHF
NA | TRBJ2-4 | TRBV5-6 | NA | TGTGCCAGTTGTATAGGGGTGGGAAACATTCAGTACTTC | CASCIGVGNIQYF
NA | TRBJ1-1 | TRBV7-6 | TRBD1 | TGTGCCAGCAGCCCCGAAAGGAGGGGGCCAGGCACTGAAGCTTTCTTT | CASSPERRGPGTEAFF
NA | TRBJ1-2 | TRBV29-1 | NA | TGCAGCGTTGAGACTTGGGAGGGCTATGGCTACACCTTC | CSVETWEGYGYTF
NA | TRBJ2-1 | TRBV5-5 | NA | TGTGCCAGCAGCGCCAACATGGTCGGGCAGTTCTTC | CASSANMVGQFF
few | TRBJ1-4 | TRBV5-6 | NA | TGTGCCAGCAGCTTGAAGGGCTTGAGTGAAAAACTGTTTTTT | CASSLKGLSEKLFF
few | TRBJ2-7 | TRBV5-1 | NA | TGCGCCAGCAGCTTGGGGGGGGCCTCCTACGAGCAGTACTTC | CASSLGGASYEQYF
NA | TRBJ1-1 | TRBV2 | TRBD1 | TGTGCCACCGGCTGGGACAGGGGGGCGATGAACACTGAAGCTTTCTTT | CATGWDRGAMNTEAFF
NA | TRBJ1-5 | TRBV4-1 | NA | TGCGCCAGCAGCCAAGCCTTTTCGGACAGCTCTTATCAGCCCCAGCATTTT | CASSQAFSDSSYQPQHF
few | TRBJ1-1 | TRBV12-3/TRBV12-4 | NA | TGTGCCAGCAGTTTAAGGGCAGGGGTTGCTCTCGACACTGAAGCTTTCTTT | CASSLRAGVALDTEAFF
NA | TRBJ2-5 | TRBV19 | TRBD1 | TGTGCCAGTAGTTCCCGGACAGGGGAAGGCCAAGAGACCCAGTACTTC | CASSSRTGEGQETQYF
few | TRBJ1-2 | TRBV12-3/TRBV12-4 | TRBD1 | TGTGCCAGCAGAAAGCGACAGGGGGCCCAACCCTATGGCTACACCTTC | CASRKRQGAQPYGYTF
many | TRBJ2-1 | TRBV20-1 | NA | TGCAGTGCCCCGAAGAGAGAGGGGCGTGAGCAGTTCTTC | CSAPKREGREQFF